These 5 T cell receptor beta chains were sequenced from one sample in a study of cytomegalovirus exposure and HLA in healthy donors. PCR involved 60 Vbeta and 13 Jbeta primers. Sequenced by immunoSEQ multiplex PCR; TCRdb stores in-frame clones only, minus some. The sample contains some 130,000 clones, 75% to 85% of which appear only once. Sequencing input: PBMCs. The receptors stem from a man aged 50-59 years in good health and CMV-seronegative.

This clone was detected once. The chain is built from TRBV30 and TRBJ1-2; D is ambiguous. Trimming stripped 0 bases from V and 7 bases from J, with 9 bases between. Per germline, CDR1 GTSNPN and CDR2 SVGIG (reference sequence). This CDR3 has 12 amino acids. The CDR3 sequence: CAWSVWRAGYTF. CDR3 in DNA: TGTGCCTGGAGTGTATGGAGGGCTGGCTACACCTTC.

This chain links TRBV27 with TRBJ2-1; tentatively, D is TRBD1 (5 bases). With 6 bases removed from V and 1 base from J, the gap between germline ends came to 7 bases. Germline CDR1 is MNHEY and CDR2 is SMNVEV (reference sequence). CDR3 size: 13 residues. CDR3 loop: CASRRGSYNEQFF. In nucleotides, the CDR3 is TGTGCCAGCAGAAGGGGTTCCTACAATGAGCAGTTCTTC.

V usage is TRBV10-3 and J usage is TRBJ2-3, with D perhaps matching TRBD1 (6 bases). This CDR3 spans 15 amino acids. The V gene's germline CDR1 is ENHRY and CDR2 SYGVKD. Trimming removed 3 bases at V and 5 bases at J, with 15 bases between. The CDR3 DNA reads as TGTGCCATCAGTGAAGGGGGTGGTAAAGGAGATACGCAGTATTTT. Translating gives CAISEGGGKGDTQYF.

The chain carries TRBV5-5 and TRBJ1-6; D unresolved. Trimming cost V 2 bases and J 9 bases, with 9 bases left between them. This CDR3 is 13 amino acids long. Germline lookup yields CDR1 SGHKS and CDR2 YYEKEE (reference sequence). The CDR3 nucleotides are TGTGCCAGCAGCTTTAGTATAGTTTCACCCCTCCACTTT. It is translated as CASSFSIVSPLHF.

CDR3 nucleotide sequence: TGTGCCAGCAGCGTAGCGGGGGGGTTGAACACTGAAGCTTTCTTT. It encodes CASSVAGGLNTEAFF. V gene TRBV9 combines with J gene TRBJ1-1, with a possible D match to TRBD1 (5 bases). Trimming took off 0 bases at V and 0 bases at J, with 9 bases between the two ends. The CDR3 has 15 residues. The germline gives CDR1 SGDLS, CDR2 YYNGEE.